This T cell receptor beta chain originates from a study of radiation and T cells in renal cell carcinoma. Specified time point: blood 4 weeks post-SBRT, at nephrectomy. Treatment: 15 Gy SBRT to primary tumor, nephrectomy 4 weeks later. With V trimmed by 3 bases and J by 4 bases, 7 bases remained unmatched. This CDR3 is 16 amino acids long. The V gene's germline CDR1 is SGHRS and CDR2 YFSETQ. Assay used: immunoSEQ multiplex PCR; TCRdb lists only in-frame clones, some missing. The sample lists around 140,000 clones; 65% to 90% were seen once. The sample consisted of blood, taken from a patient whose treatment included radiotherapy and nephrectomy. This TCR came from a woman aged 45 to 65 with renal cell carcinoma. The chain has TRBV5-1 and TRBJ1-3; 10 positions agree with TRBD1. The CDR3 reads CASSWTGGPGGNTIYF. CDR3 in DNA: TGCGCCAGCAGCTGGACAGGGGGACCCGGAGGAAACACCATATATTTT.